This T cell receptor beta chain is drawn from a study of blood T cell repertoires in COVID-19. Study overall: The samples span acute and convalescent COVID-19 from the United States, Italy and Spain. T cells, B-cell-depleted T cells, or PBMCs provided the cDNA or gDNA that served as material.

Original data processing: How many nucleated cells were present was estimated from reference gene primer amplification. The data were produced by immunoSEQ multiplex PCR, yet TCRdb's version contains in-frame clones alone and is incomplete. V, J and clone size derive from that table, while D and trimming were established from the DNA sequence. The sample lists 190,000 or so clones, around 87% seen once, with just under 2.5% in the top ten. V lost 4 bases, J lost 4 bases, and 5 bases stayed unmatched. The CDR3 extends over 14 amino acids. Germline V gene lookup returns CDR1 SGHKS and CDR2 YYEKEE (reference sequence).

V and J are TRBV5-5 and TRBJ1-5, with 7 bases lining up with TRBD1. This receptor was identified in a man aged 35-49 years with active or convalescent COVID-19. The sample comprised peripheral blood. In nucleotides, the CDR3 is TGTGCCAGCAGCCTGGGACAGACGAATCAGCCCCAGCATTTT. Protein sequence: CASSLGQTNQPQHF.